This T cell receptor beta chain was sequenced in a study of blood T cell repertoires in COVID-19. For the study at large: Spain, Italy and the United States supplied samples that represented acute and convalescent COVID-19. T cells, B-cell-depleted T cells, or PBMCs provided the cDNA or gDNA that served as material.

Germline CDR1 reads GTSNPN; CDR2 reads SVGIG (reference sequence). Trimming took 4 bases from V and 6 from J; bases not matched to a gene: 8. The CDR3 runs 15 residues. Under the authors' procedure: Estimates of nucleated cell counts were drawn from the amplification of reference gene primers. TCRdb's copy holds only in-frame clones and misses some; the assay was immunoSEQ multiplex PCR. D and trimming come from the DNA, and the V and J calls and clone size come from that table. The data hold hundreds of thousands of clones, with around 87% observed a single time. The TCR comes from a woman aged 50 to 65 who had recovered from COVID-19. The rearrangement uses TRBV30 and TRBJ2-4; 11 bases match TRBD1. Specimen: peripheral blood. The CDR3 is CAWNGQGAFGNIQYF. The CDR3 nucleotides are TGTGCCTGGAATGGACAGGGGGCCTTCGGAAACATTCAGTACTTC.